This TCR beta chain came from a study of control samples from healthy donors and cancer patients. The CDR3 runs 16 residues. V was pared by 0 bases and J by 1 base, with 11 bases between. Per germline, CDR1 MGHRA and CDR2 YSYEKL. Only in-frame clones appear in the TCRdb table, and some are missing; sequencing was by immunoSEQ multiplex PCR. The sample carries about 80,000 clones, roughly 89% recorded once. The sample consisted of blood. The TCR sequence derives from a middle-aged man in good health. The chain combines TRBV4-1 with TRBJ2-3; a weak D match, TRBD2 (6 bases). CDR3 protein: CASSQDPGGGTDTQYF. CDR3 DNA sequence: TGCGCCAGCAGCCAAGATCCAGGCGGGGGCACAGATACGCAGTATTTT.